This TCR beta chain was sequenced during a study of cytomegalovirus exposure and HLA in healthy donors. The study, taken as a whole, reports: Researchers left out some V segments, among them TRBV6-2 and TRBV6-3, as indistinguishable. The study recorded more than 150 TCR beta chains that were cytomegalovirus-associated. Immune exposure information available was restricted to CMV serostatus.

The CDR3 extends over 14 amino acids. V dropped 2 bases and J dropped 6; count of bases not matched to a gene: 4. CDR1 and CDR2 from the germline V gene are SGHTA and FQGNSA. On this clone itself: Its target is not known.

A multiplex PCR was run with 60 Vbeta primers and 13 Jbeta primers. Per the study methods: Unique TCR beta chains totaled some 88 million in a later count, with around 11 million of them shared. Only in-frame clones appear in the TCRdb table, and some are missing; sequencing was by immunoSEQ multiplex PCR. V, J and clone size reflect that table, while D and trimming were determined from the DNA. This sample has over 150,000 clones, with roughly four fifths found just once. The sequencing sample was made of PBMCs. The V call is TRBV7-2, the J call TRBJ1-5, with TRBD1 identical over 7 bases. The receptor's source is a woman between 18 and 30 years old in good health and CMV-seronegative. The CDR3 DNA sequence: TGTGCCAGCAGCTTAACGACAGGGTTTCAGCCCCAGCATTTT. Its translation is CASSLTTGFQPQHF.